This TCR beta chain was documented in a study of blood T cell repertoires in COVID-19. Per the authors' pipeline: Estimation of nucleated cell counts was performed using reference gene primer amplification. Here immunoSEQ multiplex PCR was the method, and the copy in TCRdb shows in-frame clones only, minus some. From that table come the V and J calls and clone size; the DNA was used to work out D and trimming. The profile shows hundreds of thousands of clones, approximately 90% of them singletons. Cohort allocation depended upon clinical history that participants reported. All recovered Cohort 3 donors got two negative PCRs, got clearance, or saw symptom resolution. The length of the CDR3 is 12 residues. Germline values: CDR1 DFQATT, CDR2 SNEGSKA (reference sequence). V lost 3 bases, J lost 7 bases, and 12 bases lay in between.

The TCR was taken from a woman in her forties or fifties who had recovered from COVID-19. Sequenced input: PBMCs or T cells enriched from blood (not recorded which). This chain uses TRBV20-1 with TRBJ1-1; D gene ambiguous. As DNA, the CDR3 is TGCAGTGCTAGTCTTTTAGATTATGAAGCTTTCTTT. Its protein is CSASLLDYEAFF.